The 29 T cell receptor beta chains given below trace back to one sample, sequenced in a study of a mutant IDH1 vaccine in newly diagnosed glioma. Data came from immunoSEQ multiplex PCR; TCRdb stores just in-frame clones and leaves some out. Here the sample spans about 50,000 clones, over 60% being singletons. Time point of the sample: week 47, end of study. The vaccine gave 300 ug of a 20-mer mutant IDH1 peptide subcutaneously per dose. Antigens for these TCRs are unknown. Material: PBMCs, obtained from a glioma patient whose treatment included an IDH1 peptide vaccine. The origin of the receptors is a woman between 40 and 50 years old with glioma. Some clones in this sample may be carry-over from other donors' samples.

The chain uses TRBV2 and TRBJ2-5; D is perhaps TRBD2 (5 bases). Trimming took off 6 bases at V and 5 bases at J, with 10 bases between the two ends. Germline CDR1 and CDR2: SNHLY and FYNNEI. This CDR3 is 12 amino acids long. The CDR3 DNA reads as TGTGCCAGCAGGAGGGAAGGCGAGACCCAGTACTTC. It specifies CASRREGETQYF.

This chain joins TRBV7-2 and TRBJ2-5; TRBD1 or TRBD2 may be the D gene (5 bases each). The CDR3 runs to 15 residues. The germline V gene encodes CDR1 SGHTA and CDR2 FQGNSA. The V end lost 5 bases, the J end lost 4 bases, and 17 bases lay between the germline ends. CDR3 bases: TGTGCCAGCAGCCTTCAGAGGGGTCAGGGAGAGACCCAGTACTTC. This gives the protein CASSLQRGQGETQYF.

J is TRBJ2-7 and V is TRBV11-1; 9 positions agree with TRBD1. Germline V gene lookup returns CDR1 SGHAT and CDR2 FQDESV (reference sequence). The length of the CDR3 is 13 residues. Losses at the gene ends were 3 bases for V and 4 bases for J; bases not matched to a gene: 1. The CDR3 bases are TGTGCCAGCAGCTTCGACAGGGGGTACGAGCAGTACTTC. Protein sequence: CASSFDRGYEQYF.

Here the CDR3 reads CASSYSGGFTDTQYF. The CDR3 nucleotides are TGTGCCAGCAGTTATAGTGGTGGATTCACAGATACGCAGTATTTT. The chain uses TRBV7-9 and TRBJ2-3; D is unclear. Germline V gives CDR1 SEHNR, CDR2 FQNEAQ (reference sequence). V lost 6 bases and J lost 2, with 15 bases in between. CDR3 length equals 15 residues.

This sequence joins TRBV19 and TRBJ1-4; 7 bases line up with TRBD1. The CDR3 totals 15 residues. V trimming: 6 bases; J trimming: 4 bases; junction bases outside the gene matches: 8. CDR1 LNHDA and CDR2 SQIVND come from the germline V gene (reference sequence). The CDR3 loop reads CASRYGQADNEKLFF. DNA for the CDR3: TGTGCCAGTAGATACGGACAGGCCGATAATGAAAAACTGTTTTTT.

The CDR3 coding sequence is TGTGCCAGCGCGGGCCTGCACAGGGGCCTTGAAGCTTTCTTT. This translates into CASAGLHRGLEAFF. V gene TRBV6-5 combines with J gene TRBJ1-1, with 7 bases identical to TRBD1. CDR1 and CDR2 from the germline V gene are MNHEY and SVGAGI. Losses at the gene ends were 8 bases for V and 7 bases for J; bases not matched to a gene: 13. There are 14 residues in the CDR3.

The chain couples TRBV15 to TRBJ1-1; D not resolved. The CDR3 spans 14 residues. V shed 5 bases and J shed 3 bases, with 13 bases lying between them. Per the germline V gene, CDR1 is LNHNV and CDR2 is YYDKDF (reference sequence). CDR3: CATSSDRSDTEAFF. The CDR3 DNA reads TGTGCCACCAGCTCCGACCGGTCCGACACTGAAGCTTTCTTT.

This chain joins TRBV2 and TRBJ1-4; D is possibly TRBD1 (6 bases). CDR3 length equals 15 residues. V was trimmed by 5 bases and J by 3 bases, leaving 13 bases between them. Looked up from germline, CDR1 is SNHLY and CDR2 is FYNNEI. In nucleotides, the CDR3 is TGTGCCAGCAGTAAACAGGGCGAGGCTAATGAAAAACTGTTTTTT. It codes for CASSKQGEANEKLFF.

This clone was observed a few times. The chain uses TRBV30 and TRBJ2-7, with TRBD1 identical over 7 bases. The length of the CDR3 is 12 residues. Trimming took 5 bases from V and 7 from J; bases not matched to a gene: 8. Germline CDR1 and CDR2: GTSNPN and SVGIG (reference sequence). This CDR3 is CAWGPGGPEQYF. The CDR3 coding sequence is TGTGCCTGGGGACCAGGGGGTCCGGAGCAGTACTTC.

This clone has only a few counts. This sequence joins TRBV2 and TRBJ1-1, with a tentative D call TRBD1 (5 bases). The CDR3 has 13 amino acids. V was cut by 6 bases and J by 3 bases, with 11 bases left in between. Germline V gives CDR1 SNHLY, CDR2 FYNNEI. The CDR3 loop reads CASRPDTYTEAFF. DNA of the CDR3: TGTGCCAGCAGGCCGGACACCTACACTGAAGCTTTCTTT.

The chain employs TRBV10-1 and TRBJ1-3; no clear D gene. CDR1 is WNHNN and CDR2 is SYGVQD in the germline V gene (reference sequence). V gave up 4 bases and J gave up 0 bases, with 4 bases separating them. This CDR3 spans 13 amino acids. The DNA of the CDR3 is TGCGCCAGCAGTGGGGGCTCTGGAAACACCATATATTTT. This sequence encodes CASSGGSGNTIYF.

The V call is TRBV27, the J call TRBJ2-3; D gene uncertain. Deletions cut 2 bases from V and 6 bases from J, with 9 bases between. CDR3 length equals 13 residues. Germline V gives CDR1 MNHEY, CDR2 SMNVEV (reference sequence). CDR3 in DNA: TGTGCCAGCAGTTTACAGGATAGGGATACGCAGTATTTT. Protein product: CASSLQDRDTQYF.

Sample share makes this clone medium-sized. The same CDR3 can be traced to other DNA sequences in this sample. The chain employs TRBV5-5 and TRBJ1-4; D not certain. Germline V CDR1 and CDR2: SGHKS, YYEKEE (reference sequence). This CDR3 spans 13 amino acids. V dropped 2 bases and J dropped 5 bases, with 7 bases sitting between them. The CDR3 nucleotides read TGTGCCAGCAGCTTAGACCTGAATGAAAAACTGTTTTTT. The encoded protein is CASSLDLNEKLFF.

Here the CDR3 reads CASSPSSGAISEKLFF. The CDR3 DNA reads as TGTGCCAGTAGCCCAAGCTCAGGGGCAATTTCCGAAAAACTGTTTTTT. The rearrangement joins TRBV19 to TRBJ1-4, with TRBD1 as a possible D gene (6 bases). V lost 6 bases to trimming and J lost 8 bases, with 22 bases between them. The germline gives CDR1 LNHDA, CDR2 SQIVND (reference sequence). The CDR3 is 16 residues long.

This clone was counted once. V and J are TRBV30 and TRBJ2-3, with 11 bases that match TRBD2. The germline V gene has CDR1 GTSNPN and CDR2 SVGIG (reference sequence). V shed 1 base and J 2 bases; nucleotides not matched to a gene: 5. The CDR3 totals 16 residues. CDR3 bases: TGTGCCTGGAGTGGTCTAGCGGGGGGCCCCACAGATACGCAGTATTTT. It specifies CAWSGLAGGPTDTQYF.

This rearrangement joins TRBV10-1 to TRBJ2-7; TRBD1 matches at 8 bases. Losses at the gene ends were 4 bases for V and 4 bases for J; bases not matched to a gene: 6. Germline V gene sequence: CDR1 WNHNN, CDR2 SYGVQD (reference sequence). The CDR3 is 14 residues long. This chain's CDR3 is CASSAGTGLYEQYF. CDR3 nucleotide sequence: TGCGCCAGCAGTGCCGGGACAGGCCTGTACGAGCAGTACTTC.

Sample share makes this clone medium-sized. V usage is TRBV4-3 and J usage is TRBJ1-5; unclear D gene. Deletions cut 0 bases from V and 2 bases from J, with 14 bases between. Germline assignment: CDR1 LGHNA and CDR2 YSLEER. This CDR3 spans 17 amino acids. The CDR3 protein is CASSQEPWGYGNQPQHF. In DNA, the CDR3 is TGCGCCAGCAGCCAAGAACCATGGGGTTACGGCAATCAGCCCCAGCATTTT.

The rearrangement uses TRBV4-3 and TRBJ2-2; 7 bases agree with TRBD2. The CDR3 loop spans 20 amino acids. The trim removed 0 bases at V and 0 bases at J, leaving 13 bases unmatched. The germline V gene has CDR1 LGHNA and CDR2 YSLEER. CDR3 bases: TGCGCCAGCAGCCAAGATCGTGTGGAGGCGGGGGAGACGAACACCGGGGAGCTGTTTTTT. It yields the protein CASSQDRVEAGETNTGELFF.

V usage is TRBV5-1 and J usage is TRBJ1-1, with no clear D. The ends were cut back, 1 base at V and 1 base at J, with 5 bases in the middle. Germline values: CDR1 SGHRS, CDR2 YFSETQ. This CDR3 region has 13 residues. The CDR3, as DNA: TGCGCCAGCAGCTTGAAAGGGAACACTGAAGCTTTCTTT. It translates to CASSLKGNTEAFF.

This rearrangement joins TRBV5-6 to TRBJ2-7; 8 bases are a match to TRBD2. Germline V lookup: CDR1 SGHDT, CDR2 YYEEEE. The CDR3 is 16 amino acids. Germline trimming cut 9 bases from V and 1 base from J; bases unmatched to any gene: 15. CDR3 coding DNA: TGTGCCACCAACCCTTTCCGGGGGGGCGCGTCCTACGAGCAGTACTTC. This gives the protein CATNPFRGGASYEQYF.

This chain connects TRBV19 to TRBJ1-2, with D possibly TRBD1 on 5 matching bases. The CDR3 is 15 residues long. The V gene's germline CDR1 is LNHDA and CDR2 SQIVND (reference sequence). The germline V and J ends were trimmed by 6 bases and 8 bases, with 22 bases remaining between them. The CDR3 DNA sequence: TGTGCCAGTAGGCCCCGGGCAGGGCAGGTTGGAGGCTACACCTTC. As protein: CASRPRAGQVGGYTF. The variable domain in full, completed from reference TRBV19 and TRBJ1-2, reads DGGITQSPKYLFRKEGQNVTLSCEQNLNHDAMYWYRQDPGQGLRLIYYSQIVNDFQKGDIAEGYSVSREKKESFPLTVTSAQKNPTAFYLCASRPRAGQVGGYTFGSGTRLTVV.

The chain recombines TRBV10-3 with TRBJ2-2; 8 nucleotides align to TRBD1. V shed 2 bases and J 6 bases; nucleotides not matched to a gene: 11. CDR1 is ENHRY and CDR2 is SYGVKD in the germline V gene. CDR3 length: 17 amino acids. This CDR3 reads CAISERDRPTGAGELFF. CDR3 nucleotide sequence: TGTGCCATCAGTGAGCGGGACAGGCCGACTGGCGCCGGGGAGCTGTTTTTT.

This chain uses TRBV5-1 with TRBJ1-1, with TRBD1 matching 7 bases. Germline CDR1 reads SGHRS; CDR2 reads YFSETQ. CDR3 size: 14 residues. J gave up 0 bases and V 2 bases, and 1 base lay outside the gene matches. In DNA form, the CDR3 reads TGCGCCAGCAGCTTCGGACAGGTGAACACTGAAGCTTTCTTT. Amino acid sequence: CASSFGQVNTEAFF.

This sequence joins TRBV10-3 and TRBJ1-4, with 7 bases fitting TRBD1. The CDR3 consists of 12 residues. CDR1 and CDR2 (germline): ENHRY, SYGVKD. V lost 10 bases, J lost 8 bases, and 7 bases stayed unmatched. In DNA, the CDR3 is TGTGCCACCAGGGGGATTCCCGAAAAACTGTTTTTT. The encoded protein is CATRGIPEKLFF.

The chain couples TRBV2 to TRBJ2-1; D may be TRBD1 or TRBD2 (6 bases each). Trimming removed 7 bases from V and 8 bases from J, with 15 bases in between. The CDR3 totals 13 residues. The V gene's germline CDR1 is SNHLY and CDR2 FYNNEI. CDR3 bases: TGTGCCAGCATGCTACAGGGAGGCGATGAGCAGTTCTTC. It specifies CASMLQGGDEQFF.

CDR3 sequence: CATTGFGDYGYTF. The CDR3 DNA follows: TGTGCCACCACAGGGTTTGGGGACTATGGCTACACCTTC. V is TRBV6-1 and J is TRBJ1-2, with TRBD1 as a possible D gene (6 bases). The CDR3 is made up of 13 amino acids. The ends were cut back, 10 bases at V and 3 bases at J, with 15 bases in the middle. Germline V CDR1 and CDR2: MNHNS, SASEGT.

The chain combines TRBV30 with TRBJ2-3; the match to TRBD1 covers 9 bases. There are 16 residues in the CDR3. V lost 3 bases to trimming and J lost 2 bases; unmatched junction nucleotides: 9. Germline CDR1 and CDR2: GTSNPN and SVGIG (reference sequence). The CDR3 nucleotides read TGTGCCTGGAGCCGTCTGGGACAGGGTATCACAGATACGCAGTATTTT. Translating gives CAWSRLGQGITDTQYF.

This clone appeared a single time. The chain is built from TRBV4-2 and TRBJ2-7; D might be TRBD2 (6 bases). V lost 1 base and J lost 3, with 19 bases in between. This CDR3 is built from 17 residues. Germline-derived CDR1 and CDR2 are LGHNA and YNFKEQ. The CDR3 loop is CASSQAISEGILYEQYF. The CDR3 DNA reads as TGTGCCAGCAGCCAAGCGATATCGGAGGGGATCCTCTACGAGCAGTACTTC.

This clone occurred a few times. The rearrangement uses TRBV30 and TRBJ2-1, with TRBD2 identical over 8 bases. V shed 4 bases and J 6 bases; nucleotides not matched to a gene: 8. The length of the CDR3 is 14 residues. From germline, CDR1 is GTSNPN and CDR2 SVGIG (reference sequence). The CDR3, as DNA: TGTGCCTGGAAACGGCTAGCGGGCTCCAATGAGCAGTTCTTC. Its protein product is CAWKRLAGSNEQFF.